The TCR beta chain described here comes from a study of blood T cell repertoires in COVID-19. Method: immunoSEQ multiplex PCR; TCRdb's copy keeps in-frame clones and lacks some. The sample holds a few hundred thousand clones, approximately 90% seen once. Comments on this clone: The same CDR3 is also encoded by other DNA sequences in this sample.

The ends lost 3 bases at V and 5 bases at J; junction bases unmatched: 3. This CDR3 is built from 14 residues. Germline values: CDR1 KGHSH, CDR2 LQKENI. Cohorts were based on clinical histories the participants reported. The source of this sequence is a woman aged 55-70 years in a cohort exposed to, infected with or recovered from COVID-19 (not recorded which). The specimen was PBMCs or T cells enriched from blood (not recorded which). J is TRBJ1-4 and V is TRBV18, with 7 bases aligning to TRBD1. Here the CDR3 DNA reads TGTGCCAGCTCACCGGGGACAGCGAATGAAAAACTGTTTTTT. Translating it yields CASSPGTANEKLFF.